A selection of T cell receptor beta chains follows, all from one sample in a study of cytomegalovirus exposure and HLA in healthy donors. Sequenced by immunoSEQ multiplex PCR; TCRdb stores in-frame clones only, minus some. The table shows some 120,000 clones, with more than 60% occurring only once. Sequencing was performed on PBMCs. These receptors were collected from a man aged 25-45 years in good health and CMV-seronegative. Both conserved end residues are trimmed from each CDR3. A D gene is named only where the DNA matches it firmly. Not all rows give a size; the values are once, few, many and, for expanded clones, a class.

D: TRBD1
V: TRBV29-1
size: .
CDR3: SVRGVGTFNEGYT

D: .
V: TRBV19
size: .
CDR3: ASSYGQLYEQY

D: TRBD1
V: TRBV5-1
size: .
CDR3: ASSLGTGSNYGYT

D: TRBD1
V: TRBV25-1
size: .
CDR3: ASRPTGGGYGYT

D: TRBD2
V: TRBV5-4
size: .
CDR3: ASSLLAGRRTDTQY

D: .
V: TRBV9
size: .
CDR3: ASSAWEGGQETQY

D: .
V: TRBV27
size: .
CDR3: ASSLSGGPGANVLT

D: TRBD1
V: TRBV19
size: .
CDR3: ASSIAGTGRWSEQY

D: TRBD1
V: TRBV6-1
size: .
CDR3: ASSEGQGYPYEQY

D: TRBD1
V: TRBV6-6
size: .
CDR3: ASSPSDRGNQPQH

D: .
V: TRBV2
size: .
CDR3: ASSVTERDTQY

D: .
V: TRBV10-2
size: .
CDR3: ASTRLGGSNQPQH

D: .
V: TRBV11-2
size: .
CDR3: ASSSRRLAGYT

D: .
V: TRBV5-4
size: .
CDR3: ASTLQGLNTGELF

D: .
V: TRBV4-3
size: .
CDR3: ASTPRAGSGTEAF

D: .
V: TRBV5-1
size: .
CDR3: ASRPDSTYEQY

D: .
V: TRBV5-1
size: .
CDR3: ASSLTGDSETQY

D: TRBD1
V: TRBV27
size: .
CDR3: ASSLGTDSGNTIY

D: TRBD1
V: TRBV4-2
size: .
CDR3: ASSQVPGTGHYEQY

D: .
V: TRBV5-4
size: .
CDR3: ASSLAGNSGNTIY

D: .
V: TRBV10-3
size: .
CDR3: AIRAGANTEAF

D: TRBD1
V: TRBV4-1
size: .
CDR3: ASSLTSGTGNEQF

D: TRBD1
V: TRBV5-1
size: .
CDR3: ASRHNPGQGAYEQY

D: TRBD2
V: TRBV13
size: .
CDR3: ASSSPSPGGQTQY

D: .
V: TRBV5-6
size: few
CDR3: ASSFPDPGRSGNTIY

D: .
V: TRBV12-5
size: .
CDR3: ASGLDWFGYT

D: TRBD1
V: TRBV5-1
size: .
CDR3: ASSLSRGMETQY

D: TRBD1
V: TRBV6-1
size: .
CDR3: ASTNRGRVEKLF

D: .
V: TRBV5-4
size: few
CDR3: ASSSQTMTGDYGYT

D: TRBD1
V: TRBV6-5
size: .
CDR3: ASRRTGTGTHEQY

D: TRBD2
V: TRBV10-3
size: .
CDR3: AISGTSGNYEQY

D: TRBD2
V: TRBV5-4
size: once
CDR3: ASRLPGTSGSVEQY

D: TRBD1
V: TRBV7-7
size: .
CDR3: ASSSLPGQDPDTQY

D: TRBD2
V: TRBV7-6
size: .
CDR3: ASISNMGLAGAYTDTQY

D: .
V: TRBV4-1
size: .
CDR3: ASSQESQGWNSPLH

D: .
V: TRBV6-5
size: .
CDR3: ASSNRGGSTDTQY

D: TRBD1
V: TRBV5-8
size: .
CDR3: ASSFRQGGGTNEKLF

D: TRBD1
V: TRBV30
size: .
CDR3: AWKGRQGAPANEKLF

D: .
V: TRBV4-3
size: .
CDR3: ASSQDKRNYGYT

D: .
V: TRBV19
size: .
CDR3: ASSIAKITSTDTQY

D: TRBD1
V: TRBV28
size: .
CDR3: ASSPQGARQHAIGPAEAF

D: .
V: TRBV27
size: .
CDR3: ASRGLGGRTEAF